What follows are 16 T cell receptor beta chains derived from one specimen sequenced in a study of regulatory T cells in long-lasting Graves disease. The time point here: persistent/refractory GD, antithyroid drugs over 5 years with positive TRAb. Scientists built the TCR library using RNA that was extracted from PBMCs. To make TCR beta libraries, researchers used iRepertoire HTBI primers and Arm-PCR of CDR3 regions. TCRdb processed the multiplex PCR reads anew with MiXCR; each CDR3 protein has one entry. This sample has over 450,000 distinct CDR3 sequences; roughly 21% occur once, and the top ten carry around 7%. Sequenced here: peripheral blood mononuclear cells (PBMCs), sampled when the disease was refractory, from a patient treated with antithyroid drugs. These receptors all stem from a female donor with Graves disease.

The J gene is TRBJ2-5, the V gene TRBV6-1; 8 positions match TRBD1. V lost 6 bases to trimming and J lost 3 bases; unmatched junction nucleotides: 12. This CDR3 contains 16 residues. From germline, CDR1 is MNHNS and CDR2 SASEGT. The CDR3 is CASRSPGQDPKETQYF. The CDR3 bases are TGTGCCAGCAGATCTCCGGGACAGGACCCTAAAGAGACCCAGTACTTC.

The chain links TRBV5-4 to TRBJ1-1; D gene ambiguous. The germline CDR1 and CDR2 sequences are SGHNT and YYREEE (reference sequence). V lost 2 bases and J 0 bases, leaving 11 bases between the germline ends. This CDR3 is built from 15 residues. The CDR3 DNA sequence: TGTGCCAGCAGCTTTGATAACTTAATGAACACTGAAGCTTTCTTT. Amino acids: CASSFDNLMNTEAFF.

V is TRBV6-1 and J is TRBJ2-7; TRBD2 might be the D (6 bases). This CDR3 is 16 amino acids long. The V end was cut by 6 bases, the J end by 2 bases, with 20 bases between. The V gene's germline CDR1 is MNHNS and CDR2 SASEGT. This chain's CDR3 is CASSPQAGYPTYEQYF. Here the CDR3 DNA reads TGTGCCAGCAGCCCCCAAGCGGGCTACCCAACCTACGAGCAGTACTTC.

In this sample, this clonotype turned up many times. The rearrangement uses TRBV20-1 and TRBJ2-1; D remains ambiguous. Deletions cut 5 bases from V and 4 bases from J, with 3 bases between. The CDR3 is 10 amino acids. The V gene's germline CDR1 is DFQATT and CDR2 SNEGSKA (reference sequence). The CDR3, as DNA: TGCAGTGCTGGGTACAATGAGCAGTTCTTC. Protein sequence: CSAGYNEQFF.

The V call is TRBV12-3 or TRBV12-4, the J call TRBJ2-7; D is ambiguous. CDR3 size: 16 residues. V was cut by 6 bases and J by 6 bases, with 24 bases left in between. The CDR3 sequence is CASSVGVDFSFGEQYF. In DNA, the CDR3 is TGTGCCAGCAGCGTAGGTGTGGATTTCTCCTTTGGCGAGCAGTACTTC.

This clonotype was seen a few times. V usage is TRBV7-2 and J usage is TRBJ2-5; 10 bases line up with TRBD1. Trimming at V came to 4 bases and at J to 7 bases, leaving 6 bases not matched to a gene. This CDR3 region has 14 residues. Germline values: CDR1 SGHTA, CDR2 FQGNSA. The CDR3 sequence: CASSSDRGVGTQYF. In DNA, the CDR3 is TGTGCCAGCAGCTCGGACAGGGGGGTAGGGACCCAGTACTTC.

This clonotype was recorded many times. The genes are TRBV11-2 and TRBJ1-2, with D tentatively TRBD1 (5 bases). The V end was cut by 1 base, the J end by 6 bases, with 12 bases between. From germline, CDR1 is SGHAT and CDR2 FQNNGV. This CDR3 comprises 14 residues. The CDR3 reads CASSLVSWGDGYTF. CDR3 in DNA: TGTGCCAGCAGCTTAGTTTCCTGGGGCGATGGCTACACCTTC.

This clonotype was recorded many times. An end of the junction differs from the germline gene, which may be a read error. This sequence joins TRBV6-1 and TRBJ1-2, with TRBD1 identical over 12 bases. Germline CDR1 is MNHNS and CDR2 is SASEGT. The CDR3 has 15 residues. The DNA of the CDR3 is TGTGCCAGCACTGAACTCCGGGACAGGGGGCTGGGCTACACCTTC. It translates to CASTELRDRGLGYTF.

At least ten counts were recorded for this clonotype. The V gene is TRBV6-1, the J gene TRBJ1-1; TRBD1 matches at 8 bases. The V and J ends lost 5 bases and 10 bases, in that order; junction bases with no gene match: 9. From germline, CDR1 is MNHNS and CDR2 SASEGT. This CDR3 region has 13 residues. The chain's CDR3 is CASSHGGQASAFF. The CDR3 DNA follows: TGTGCCAGCAGTCACGGGGGACAGGCTTCAGCTTTCTTT.

This clonotype was observed a few times. The genes are TRBV5-1 and TRBJ1-2, with D tentatively TRBD1 (6 bases). The CDR3 is made up of 13 amino acids. V was pared by 0 bases and J by 6 bases, with 9 bases between. The germline CDR1 and CDR2 sequences are SGHRS and YFSETQ. CDR3 bases: TGCGCCAGCAGCTTGGGACAGGTCGATGGCTACACCTTC. It translates to CASSLGQVDGYTF.

The V gene is TRBV15, the J gene TRBJ2-3; TRBD1 agrees at 8 bases. V shed 0 bases, J shed 0 bases, and the junction held 5 bases outside the gene matches. The germline V gene encodes CDR1 LNHNV and CDR2 YYDKDF (reference sequence). The CDR3 has 17 residues. Here the CDR3 DNA reads TGTGCCACCAGCAGAGAGATGACAGGGGCTAGCACAGATACGCAGTATTTT. Protein product: CATSREMTGASTDTQYF.

This clonotype was observed at least ten times. The V and J genes are TRBV7-2 and TRBJ2-5; the match to TRBD2 covers 7 bases. Germline V gives CDR1 SGHTA, CDR2 FQGNSA. The ends lost 4 bases at V and 4 bases at J; junction bases unmatched: 12. The CDR3 totals 16 residues. This CDR3 is CASSYITRGEGETQYF. The CDR3, as DNA: TGTGCCAGCAGCTACATCACCCGGGGGGAAGGAGAGACCCAGTACTTC. The whole variable domain, remainder taken from reference TRBV7-2 and TRBJ2-5, is GAGVSQSPSNKVTEKGKDVELRCDPISGHTALYWYRQSLGQGLEFLIYFQGNSAPDKSGLPSDRFSAERTGGSVSTLTIQRTQQEDSAVYLCASSYITRGEGETQYFGPGTRLLVL.

This chain joins TRBV20-1 and TRBJ1-5; D is ambiguous. Germline CDR1 reads DFQATT; CDR2 reads SNEGSKA (reference sequence). V shed 1 base and J shed 0 bases, with 7 bases lying between them. The CDR3 contains 14 residues. The CDR3 protein is CSARAGNSNQPQHF. The CDR3 bases are TGCAGTGCTAGAGCCGGGAATAGCAATCAGCCCCAGCATTTT.

At least ten counts were recorded for this clonotype. The chain has TRBV28 and TRBJ2-2, with D unclear. CDR1 and CDR2 (germline): MDHEN, SYDVKM. Trimming shortened V by 1 base and J by 7 bases, and 13 bases separated the two germline ends. This CDR3 comprises 15 residues. CDR3: CASSLLVVTSGELFF. CDR3 DNA sequence: TGTGCCAGCAGTTTATTGGTTGTTACGAGCGGGGAGCTGTTTTTT.

This clonotype has a handful of counts. The gene calls are TRBV30 and TRBJ1-3; tentative D call: TRBD1 (5 bases). This CDR3 spans 15 amino acids. Germline V gene data show CDR1 as GTSNPN and CDR2 as SVGIG (reference sequence). With 5 bases removed from V and 5 bases from J, the gap between germline ends came to 19 bases. The DNA for the CDR3 is TGTGCCTGGTCCATATGGGACGGAGGGAGAAACACCATATATTTT. Its translation: CAWSIWDGGRNTIYF.

In its sample, this clonotype was seen a few times. The CDR3 DNA is TGCGCCAGCAGCTTCGGACAGCCCGGGAGAGGTGAAGCTTTCTTT. Translated, it gives CASSFGQPGRGEAFF. This chain uses TRBV5-1 with TRBJ1-1; tentatively, D is TRBD1 (6 bases). Looked up from germline, CDR1 is SGHRS and CDR2 is YFSETQ. Between the trimmed V and J ends, which lost 2 bases and 7 bases, there was a span of 18 bases. CDR3 length: 15 residues.